The next 27 T cell receptor beta chains were all read from a single sample in a study of blood T cell repertoires in COVID-19. Using immunoSEQ multiplex PCR, the repertoire was profiled, and TCRdb retains in-frame clones only, with some absent. Here the sample spans under 85,000 clones, 83% being singletons. Input material: peripheral blood. These receptors were taken from a man aged 30 to 45 with COVID-19, enrolled during active disease.

This clone was recorded only once. V is TRBV30 and J is TRBJ2-1; D perhaps matches TRBD2 (8 bases). This CDR3 has 16 amino acids. Germline V lookup: CDR1 GTSNPN, CDR2 SVGIG (reference sequence). V lost 8 bases, J lost 3 bases, and 23 bases lay in between. This CDR3 reads CAGPRGAGGLYNEQFF. The CDR3 region has the DNA TGTGCCGGGCCCAGGGGGGCGGGAGGTCTCTACAATGAGCAGTTCTTC. The variable domain in full, with the rest retrieved from reference TRBV30 and TRBJ2-1, is SQTIHQWPATLVQPVGSPLSLECTVEGTSNPNLYWYRQAAGRGLQLLFYSVGIGQISSEVPQNLSASRPQDRQFILSSKKLLLSDSGFYLCAGPRGAGGLYNEQFFGPGTRLTVL.

The chain has TRBV4-1 and TRBJ1-5; D not certain. V dropped 1 base and J dropped 7 bases, with 14 bases sitting between them. This CDR3 has 15 residues. From germline, CDR1 is MGHRA and CDR2 YSYEKL. The CDR3 here is CASSQAEGPRQPQHF. CDR3 nucleotide sequence: TGCGCCAGCAGCCAAGCTGAGGGCCCAAGGCAGCCCCAGCATTTT.

The V call is TRBV5-4, the J call TRBJ2-1; 11 bases are shared with TRBD2. CDR1 and CDR2 from the germline V gene are SGHNT and YYREEE (reference sequence). CDR3 length equals 15 residues. Unmatched junction bases numbered 7, after V lost 4 bases and J lost 7 bases. The CDR3 DNA sequence: TGTGCCAGCAGCCTAGCGGGAGGCCAAGGTAATGAGCAGTTCTTC. Its translation is CASSLAGGQGNEQFF.

V and J are TRBV12-3 or TRBV12-4 and TRBJ2-1, with D uncertain. The CDR3 is 11 amino acids. V gave up 7 bases and J gave up 1 base, with 2 bases separating them. CDR3 residues: CASISYNEQFF. DNA for the CDR3: TGTGCCAGCATATCCTACAATGAGCAGTTCTTC.

In the case of this clone: Other DNA sequences of this sample code for an identical CDR3. DNA for the CDR3: TGTGCCAGTAGTCGGGACAGGGCGAACACTGAAGCTTTCTTT. This sequence encodes CASSRDRANTEAFF. The rearrangement links TRBV19 to TRBJ1-1; 9 bases map to TRBD1. Germline CDR1 and CDR2: LNHDA and SQIVND (reference sequence). Germline trimming cut 5 bases from V and 1 base from J; bases unmatched to any gene: 2. The CDR3 is 14 amino acids.

In DNA, the CDR3 is TGTGCCAGCAGCCTGGCGGGAGCTCTTGAAGAGACCCAGTACTTC. It codes for CASSLAGALEETQYF. The rearrangement uses TRBV3-1 (or the pseudogene TRBV3-2) and TRBJ2-5; 7 bases fit TRBD2. V lost 4 bases and J lost 3; bases outside the gene matches: 8. The CDR3 consists of 15 residues. Germline-derived CDR1 and CDR2 are LGHDT and YNNKEL (reference sequence).

The chain has TRBV5-6 and TRBJ1-2; D call uncertain. Trimming shortened V by 0 bases and J by 4 bases, and 13 bases separated the two germline ends. Germline CDR1 SGHDT, CDR2 YYEEEE. The CDR3 length is 15 residues. CDR3 in DNA: TGTGCCAGCAGCTTGGATGAGGGCACCTTCTATGGCTACACCTTC. Translation gives CASSLDEGTFYGYTF.

The CDR3 nucleotides are TGTGCCACCCGCCCTAGCGGGAGTGCAGATACGCAGTATTTT. Amino acid sequence: CATRPSGSADTQYF. The chain couples TRBV24-1 to TRBJ2-3, with 10 bases matching TRBD2. The ends lost 9 bases at V and 4 bases at J; junction bases unmatched: 6. The CDR3 is 14 amino acids. The V gene's germline CDR1 is KGHDR and CDR2 SFDVKD.

The chain carries TRBV2 and TRBJ2-6; 10 bases match TRBD1. The length of the CDR3 is 17 residues. Germline trimming cut 2 bases from V and 2 bases from J; bases unmatched to any gene: 3. Germline values: CDR1 SNHLY, CDR2 FYNNEI. In DNA form, the CDR3 reads TGTGCCAGCAGTGAAAGAGGGACAGGGGCTGGGGCCAACGTCCTGACTTTC. Amino acids: CASSERGTGAGANVLTF.

The genes are TRBV6-1 and TRBJ1-1; D gene ambiguous. The CDR3 totals 14 residues. V was clipped by 3 bases and J by 1 base, with 9 bases between them. CDR1 is MNHNS, CDR2 SASEGT, per germline. The CDR3 reads CASSDRGGNTEAFF. Here the CDR3 DNA reads TGTGCCAGCAGTGACCGGGGAGGGAACACTGAAGCTTTCTTT.

The chain couples TRBV29-1 to TRBJ1-5; possible D gene TRBD1, 6 bases. The germline CDR1 and CDR2 sequences are SQVTM and ANQGSEA. The V end was cut by 4 bases, the J end by 5 bases, with 15 bases between. The CDR3 runs 14 residues. CDR3 residues: CSVAPGTWDQPQHF. Here the CDR3 DNA reads TGCAGCGTTGCCCCAGGGACATGGGATCAGCCCCAGCATTTT.

The rearrangement links TRBV7-3 to TRBJ2-2; TRBD1 matches 7 bases. The length of the CDR3 is 16 residues. After removal of 4 bases from V and 6 bases from J, the junction contained 11 bases not matched to a gene. Germline lookup yields CDR1 SGHTA and CDR2 FQGTGA. This CDR3 is CASSSPSRDSSGELFF. CDR3 DNA sequence: TGTGCCAGCAGCTCCCCGTCCCGGGACAGTTCCGGGGAGCTGTTTTTT.

Remarks on this clone: Without the conserved terminal phenylalanine or tryptophan, this CDR3 likely stems from a read error. The DNA is omitted, as the CDR3 cannot be located on it reliably, and the CDR3 follows TCRdb's listing. This chain uses TRBV12-3 or TRBV12-4 with TRBJ2-4; no check of the table's D call, TRBD2, against the DNA was made. The CDR3 sequence runs 12 residues, both termini included. CDR3 loop: CASSFGGLAGEI.

The V and J genes are TRBV28 and TRBJ1-1, with 7 positions matching TRBD1. The CDR3 spans 14 residues. Trimming removed 6 bases from V and 12 bases from J; junction bases left unmatched: 16. CDR1 and CDR2 from the germline V gene are MDHEN and SYDVKM. In nucleotides, the CDR3 is TGTGCCAGCAGCCCGGGACAGCCGGGGCCTACCTCTTTCTTT. This gives the protein CASSPGQPGPTSFF.

The chain links TRBV19 to TRBJ1-1; D is undetermined. CDR3 length: 14 residues. Germline V gene lookup returns CDR1 LNHDA and CDR2 SQIVND (reference sequence). Between the trimmed V and J ends, which lost 5 bases and 1 base, there was a span of 11 bases. The CDR3 DNA is TGTGCCAGTAGTCCGCACAGAGAGAACACTGAAGCTTTCTTT. Amino acids: CASSPHRENTEAFF. Full variable domain (missing parts from reference TRBV19 and TRBJ1-1): DGGITQSPKYLFRKEGQNVTLSCEQNLNHDAMYWYRQDPGQGLRLIYYSQIVNDFQKGDIAEGYSVSREKKESFPLTVTSAQKNPTAFYLCASSPHRENTEAFFGQGTRLTVV.

This chain links TRBV2 with TRBJ2-2; 10 nucleotides agree with TRBD2. Trimming cost V 5 bases and J 4 bases; bases outside gene matches: 4. The germline V gene encodes CDR1 SNHLY and CDR2 FYNNEI. The CDR3 is made up of 15 amino acids. The CDR3 region has the DNA TGTGCCAGCAGTCAGCGGGAGGGCCTCACCGGGGAGCTGTTTTTT. Translation: CASSQREGLTGELFF. Looking up the rest from reference TRBV2 and TRBJ2-2 gives the full variable domain: EPEVTQTPSHQVTQMGQEVILRCVPISNHLYFYWYRQILGQKVEFLVSFYNNEISEKSEIFDDQFSVERPDGSNFTLKIRSTKLEDSAMYFCASSQREGLTGELFFGEGSRLTVL.

This chain joins TRBV11-2 and TRBJ2-7; D not certain. The CDR3 has 12 amino acids. The V gene's germline CDR1 is SGHAT and CDR2 FQNNGV. Trimming pared 1 base from V and 4 bases from J, leaving 5 bases between. CDR3 amino acids: CASSLVQYEQYF. In DNA form, the CDR3 reads TGTGCCAGCAGCTTAGTGCAGTACGAGCAGTACTTC. Full variable domain (missing parts from reference TRBV11-2 and TRBJ2-7): EAGVAQSPRYKIIEKRQSVAFWCNPISGHATLYWYQQILGQGPKLLIQFQNNGVVDDSQLPKDRFSAERLKGVDSTLKIQPAKLEDSAVYLCASSLVQYEQYFGPGTRLTVT.

DNA for the CDR3: TGTGCCAGCAGTCCGAGCGGGTTTAACACAGATACGCAGTATTTT. It yields the protein CASSPSGFNTDTQYF. The rearrangement joins TRBV28 to TRBJ2-3; tentatively, D is TRBD2 (6 bases). The CDR3 runs to 15 residues. Per the germline V gene, CDR1 is MDHEN and CDR2 is SYDVKM. The V gene lost 5 bases and the J gene lost 2 bases, with 14 bases spanning the gap.

This clone appeared once. The chain joins TRBV19 to TRBJ1-5, with D uncertain. The CDR3 has 15 amino acids. V was pared by 1 base and J by 2 bases, with 9 bases between. The germline gives CDR1 LNHDA, CDR2 SQIVND (reference sequence). The CDR3 loop is CASSIGRGGNQPQHF. Here the CDR3 DNA reads TGTGCCAGTAGTATAGGTCGGGGTGGCAATCAGCCCCAGCATTTT.

The rearrangement uses TRBV15 and TRBJ1-4; 8 nucleotides agree with TRBD1. J lost 4 bases, V lost 4 bases, and 5 bases had no gene match. CDR1 and CDR2 (germline): LNHNV, YYDKDF (reference sequence). The CDR3 extends over 15 amino acids. The CDR3 DNA is TGTGCCACCAGCATGACAGGGGCCCTTAATGAAAAACTGTTTTTT. It codes for CATSMTGALNEKLFF.

The chain joins TRBV19 to TRBJ2-7; 9 nucleotides line up with TRBD1. The CDR3 totals 15 residues. Germline-derived CDR1 and CDR2 are LNHDA and SQIVND (reference sequence). The trim removed 4 bases at V and 3 bases at J, leaving 7 bases unmatched. The CDR3 sequence is CASSNGGTGNYEQYF. DNA of the CDR3: TGTGCCAGTAGTAATGGAGGGACAGGGAACTACGAGCAGTACTTC.

The chain uses TRBV5-6 and TRBJ2-3, with 12 bases fitting TRBD2. Per germline, CDR1 SGHDT and CDR2 YYEEEE. Trimming at V came to 3 bases and at J to 2 bases, leaving 4 bases not matched to a gene. This CDR3 is built from 16 residues. Here the CDR3 reads CASSSRTSGDTDTQYF. The CDR3 coding sequence is TGTGCCAGCAGCTCCCGGACTAGCGGGGACACAGATACGCAGTATTTT. Full variable domain (outside the CDR3, taken from reference TRBV5-6 and TRBJ2-3): DAGVTQSPTHLIKTRGQQVTLRCSPKSGHDTVSWYQQALGQGPQFIFQYYEEEERQRGNFPDRFSGHQFPNYSSELNVNALLLGDSALYLCASSSRTSGDTDTQYFGPGTRLTVL.

This chain connects TRBV7-3 to TRBJ2-3; a weak D match, TRBD2 (5 bases). Trimming left V 2 bases short and J 2 bases short, with 11 bases between. This CDR3 region has 15 residues. Germline CDR1 is SGHTA and CDR2 is FQGTGA. The CDR3 spells CASSLGGFHTDTQYF. CDR3 bases: TGTGCCAGCAGCTTAGGCGGGTTCCACACAGATACGCAGTATTTT.

J is TRBJ2-4 and V is TRBV27; perhaps TRBD2 as D (5 bases). Trimming took 2 bases from V and 7 from J, leaving 9 bases between them. Looked up from germline, CDR1 is MNHEY and CDR2 is SMNVEV (reference sequence). The CDR3 is 13 residues long. CDR3 amino acids: CASSLATGNIQYF. In DNA form, the CDR3 reads TGTGCCAGCAGTTTAGCAACGGGGAACATTCAGTACTTC.

V and J are TRBV2 and TRBJ1-2; TRBD1 aligns across 9 bases. Germline V lookup: CDR1 SNHLY, CDR2 FYNNEI. CDR3 size: 16 residues. The V and J ends lost 6 bases and 6 bases, in that order; junction bases with no gene match: 14. As DNA, the CDR3 is TGTGCCAGCAGGCCCCTAAGGCAGGGACAGGGCGATGGCTACACCTTC. Its translation is CASRPLRQGQGDGYTF.

This clone was picked up a small number of times. The genes are TRBV5-5 and TRBJ1-6; 10 bases agree with TRBD1. The CDR3 has 15 amino acids. The J segment lost 7 bases and the V segment lost 0 bases, leaving 1 base of the junction unmatched. Germline V gene sequence: CDR1 SGHKS, CDR2 YYEKEE (reference sequence). This chain's CDR3 is CASSLEGQGNSPLHF. DNA for the CDR3: TGTGCCAGCAGCTTGGAGGGACAGGGGAATTCACCCCTCCACTTT.

The chain links TRBV29-1 to TRBJ2-1; 10 positions match TRBD1. CDR3 length: 15 residues. J lost 9 bases, V lost 8 bases, and 16 bases had no gene match. Germline V gene sequence: CDR1 SQVTM, CDR2 ANQGSEA. In DNA form, the CDR3 reads TGCAGCTCGACAGGGGGCTCGATCGCAACAAGTGAGCAGTTCTTC. Protein sequence: CSSTGGSIATSEQFF.